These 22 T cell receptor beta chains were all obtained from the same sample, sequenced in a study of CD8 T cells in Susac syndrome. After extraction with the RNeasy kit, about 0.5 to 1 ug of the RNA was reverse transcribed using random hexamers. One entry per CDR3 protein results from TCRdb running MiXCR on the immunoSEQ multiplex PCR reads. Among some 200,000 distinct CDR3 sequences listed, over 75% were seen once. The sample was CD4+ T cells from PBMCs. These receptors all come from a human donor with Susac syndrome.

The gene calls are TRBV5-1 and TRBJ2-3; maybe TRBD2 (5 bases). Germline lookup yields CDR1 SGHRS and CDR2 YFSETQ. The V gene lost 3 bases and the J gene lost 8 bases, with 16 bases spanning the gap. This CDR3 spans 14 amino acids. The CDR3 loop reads CASSSTNNGVTQYF. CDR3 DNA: TGCGCCAGCAGCTCGACTAATAATGGGGTTACGCAGTATTTT.

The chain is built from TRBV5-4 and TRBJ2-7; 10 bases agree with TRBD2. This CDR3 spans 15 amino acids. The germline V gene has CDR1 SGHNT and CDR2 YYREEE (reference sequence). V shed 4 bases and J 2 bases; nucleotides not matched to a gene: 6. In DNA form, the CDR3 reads TGTGCCAGCAGCCCCGGGACTAGCGCAGCCTACGAGCAGTACTTC. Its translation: CASSPGTSAAYEQYF.

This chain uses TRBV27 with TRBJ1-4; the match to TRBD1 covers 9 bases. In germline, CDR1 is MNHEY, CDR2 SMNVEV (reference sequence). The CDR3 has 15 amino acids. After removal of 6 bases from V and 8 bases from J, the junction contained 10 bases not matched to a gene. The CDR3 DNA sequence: TGTGCCAGCAGACACACCGGGACAGGGAACGAAAAACTGTTTTTT. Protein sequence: CASRHTGTGNEKLFF.

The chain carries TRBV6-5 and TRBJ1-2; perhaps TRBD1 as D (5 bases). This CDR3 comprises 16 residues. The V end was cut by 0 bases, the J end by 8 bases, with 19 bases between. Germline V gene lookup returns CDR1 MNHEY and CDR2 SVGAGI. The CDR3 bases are TGTGCCAGCAGTTACTCCCACGCGACTCTTGGGGGAGGCTACACCTTC. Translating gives CASSYSHATLGGGYTF.

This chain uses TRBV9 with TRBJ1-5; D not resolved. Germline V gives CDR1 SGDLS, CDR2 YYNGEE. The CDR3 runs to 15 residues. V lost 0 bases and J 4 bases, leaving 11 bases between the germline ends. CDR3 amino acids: CASSVDPGWNQPQHF. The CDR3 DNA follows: TGTGCCAGCAGCGTAGATCCAGGATGGAATCAGCCCCAGCATTTT. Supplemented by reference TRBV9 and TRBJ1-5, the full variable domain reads DSGVTQTPKHLITATGQRVTLRCSPRSGDLSVYWYQQSLDQGLQFLIQYYNGEERAKGNILERFSAQQFPDLHSELNLSSLELGDSALYFCASSVDPGWNQPQHFGDGTRLSIL.

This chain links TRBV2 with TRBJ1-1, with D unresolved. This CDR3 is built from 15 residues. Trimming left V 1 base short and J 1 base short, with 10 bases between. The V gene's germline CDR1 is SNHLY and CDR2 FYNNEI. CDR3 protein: CASSEDRVGNTEAFF. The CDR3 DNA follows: TGTGCCAGCAGTGAAGATAGGGTTGGGAACACTGAAGCTTTCTTT.

The CDR3: CASSLTSRLHDTQYF. CDR3 nucleotides: TGTGCCAGCAGCTTAACTAGCAGGTTACACGATACGCAGTATTTT. The chain is built from TRBV7-8 and TRBJ2-3, with D tentatively TRBD2 (6 bases). This CDR3 region has 15 residues. The V end lost 2 bases, the J end lost 6 bases, and 15 bases lay between the germline ends. From germline, CDR1 is SGHVS and CDR2 FQNEAQ. The full variable domain, with the rest looked up from reference TRBV7-8 and TRBJ2-3, is GAGVSQSPRYKVAKRGQDVALRCDPISGHVSLFWYQQALGQGPEFLTYFQNEAQLDKSGLPSDRFFAERPEGSVSTLKIQRTQQEDSAVYLCASSLTSRLHDTQYFGPGTRLTVL.

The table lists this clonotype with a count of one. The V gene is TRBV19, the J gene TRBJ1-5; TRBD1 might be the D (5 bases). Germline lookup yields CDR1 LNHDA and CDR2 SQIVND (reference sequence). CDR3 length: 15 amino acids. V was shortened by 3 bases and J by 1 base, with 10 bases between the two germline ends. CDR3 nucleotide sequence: TGTGCCAGTAGTATCTGGTCAGGGAGCAATCAGCCCCAGCATTTT. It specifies CASSIWSGSNQPQHF.

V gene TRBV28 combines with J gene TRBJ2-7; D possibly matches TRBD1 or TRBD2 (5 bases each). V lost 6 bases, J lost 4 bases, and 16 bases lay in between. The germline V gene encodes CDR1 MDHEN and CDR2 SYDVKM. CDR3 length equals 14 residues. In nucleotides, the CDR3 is TGTGCCAGCAGCTTTCGAGGGGCGCGGTACGAGCAGTACTTC. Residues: CASSFRGARYEQYF.

CDR3 protein: CASSVSGIYGELFF. In DNA form, the CDR3 reads TGTGCCAGCAGTGTTAGCGGGATATACGGGGAGCTGTTTTTT. This sequence joins TRBV2 and TRBJ2-2, with TRBD2 matching 8 bases. J lost 7 bases, V lost 4 bases, and 5 bases had no gene match. The CDR3 runs 14 residues. Germline V lookup: CDR1 SNHLY, CDR2 FYNNEI.

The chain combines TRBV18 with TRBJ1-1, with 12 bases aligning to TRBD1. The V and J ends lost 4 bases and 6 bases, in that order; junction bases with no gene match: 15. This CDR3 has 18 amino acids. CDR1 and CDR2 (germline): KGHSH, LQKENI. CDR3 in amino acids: CASSLIDGTGGAGAEAFF. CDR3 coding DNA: TGTGCCAGCTCACTAATTGACGGGACAGGGGGCGCGGGAGCTGAAGCTTTCTTT.

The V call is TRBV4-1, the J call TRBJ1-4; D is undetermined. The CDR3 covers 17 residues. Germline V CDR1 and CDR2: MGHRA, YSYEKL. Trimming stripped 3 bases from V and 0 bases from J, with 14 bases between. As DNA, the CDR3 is TGCGCCAGCAGCCACCCCATTCTAAAAACAACTAATGAAAAACTGTTTTTT. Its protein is CASSHPILKTTNEKLFF.

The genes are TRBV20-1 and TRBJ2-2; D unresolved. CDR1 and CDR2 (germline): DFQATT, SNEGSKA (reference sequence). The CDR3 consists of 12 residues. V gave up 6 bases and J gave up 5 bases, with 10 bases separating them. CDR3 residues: CSANHGTGELFF. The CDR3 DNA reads TGCAGTGCCAATCACGGTACCGGGGAGCTGTTTTTT.

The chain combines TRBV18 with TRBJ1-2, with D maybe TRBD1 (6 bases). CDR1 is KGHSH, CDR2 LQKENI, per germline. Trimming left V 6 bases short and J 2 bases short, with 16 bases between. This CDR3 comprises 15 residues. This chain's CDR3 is CASSTGTSSNYGYTF. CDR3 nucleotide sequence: TGTGCCAGCTCGACCGGGACATCCTCCAACTATGGCTACACCTTC.

The CDR3 spells CASSQGRAGILLNTEAFF. DNA for the CDR3: TGCGCCAGCAGCCAGGGGCGGGCAGGCATCCTTTTGAACACTGAAGCTTTCTTT. The chain is built from TRBV4-1 and TRBJ1-1, with D possibly being TRBD1 (5 bases). The CDR3 is 18 residues long. Trimming removed 3 bases at V and 0 bases at J, with 20 bases between. From germline, CDR1 is MGHRA and CDR2 YSYEKL.

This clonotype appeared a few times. The CDR3 loop reads CASSLRGDNSPLHF. The CDR3 bases are TGTGCCAGCAGTTTACGCGGGGATAATTCACCCCTCCACTTT. The rearrangement uses TRBV6-5 and TRBJ1-6; D is ambiguous. V lost 4 bases, J lost 5 bases, and 9 bases lay in between. Germline lookup yields CDR1 MNHEY and CDR2 SVGAGI. The CDR3 has 14 residues.

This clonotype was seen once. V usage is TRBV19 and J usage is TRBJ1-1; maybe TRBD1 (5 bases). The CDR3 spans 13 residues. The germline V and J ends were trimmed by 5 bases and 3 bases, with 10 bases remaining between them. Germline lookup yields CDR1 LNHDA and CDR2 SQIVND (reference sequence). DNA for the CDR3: TGTGCCAGTAGTGCCCAGGGACACACTGAAGCTTTCTTT. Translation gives CASSAQGHTEAFF.

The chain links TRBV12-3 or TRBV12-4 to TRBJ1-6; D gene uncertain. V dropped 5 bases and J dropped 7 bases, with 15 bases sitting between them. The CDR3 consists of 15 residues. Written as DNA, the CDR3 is TGTGCCAGCAGTCCCGGTCGGGAAAAAAATTCACCCCTCCACTTT. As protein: CASSPGREKNSPLHF.

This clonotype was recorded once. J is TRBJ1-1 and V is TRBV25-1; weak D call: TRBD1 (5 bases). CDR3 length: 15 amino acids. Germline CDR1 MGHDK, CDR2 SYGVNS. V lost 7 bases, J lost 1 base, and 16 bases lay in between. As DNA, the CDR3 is TGTGCCAGCACCACGGGACGGAAACGGAACACTGAAGCTTTCTTT. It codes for CASTTGRKRNTEAFF.

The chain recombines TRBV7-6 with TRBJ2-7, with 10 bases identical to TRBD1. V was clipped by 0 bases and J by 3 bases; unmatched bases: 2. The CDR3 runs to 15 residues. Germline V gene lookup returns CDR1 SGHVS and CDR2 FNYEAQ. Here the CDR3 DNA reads TGTGCCAGCAGCTTAGCTCGGGACAGGGGCTACGAGCAGTACTTC. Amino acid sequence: CASSLARDRGYEQYF.

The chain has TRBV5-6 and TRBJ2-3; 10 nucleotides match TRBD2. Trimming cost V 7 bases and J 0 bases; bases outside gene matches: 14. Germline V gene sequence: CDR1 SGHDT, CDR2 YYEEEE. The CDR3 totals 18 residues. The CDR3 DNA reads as TGTGCCAGCTCCCTAGGGGGAAGTAGCGGGGGGAGCACAGATACGCAGTATTTT. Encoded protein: CASSLGGSSGGSTDTQYF.

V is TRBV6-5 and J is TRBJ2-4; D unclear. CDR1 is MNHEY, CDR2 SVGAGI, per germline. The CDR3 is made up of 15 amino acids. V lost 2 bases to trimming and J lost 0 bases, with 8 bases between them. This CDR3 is CASSYGTLAKNIQYF. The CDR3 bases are TGTGCCAGCAGTTACGGAACACTAGCCAAAAACATTCAGTACTTC.